This TCR beta chain was sequenced in a study of blood T cells in healthy people across ages. Study-level points and caveats: In long-lived donors, naive CD4+ cell counts and diversity exceeded those of aged donors. Per million T cells, TCR beta diversity dropped roughly linearly as age increased.

For the second PCR, which ran for about 6 to 11 cycles, a sample-barcoded 5' primer and a J-beta primer mix were used. TCRdb redid the calling of the 5' RACE reads with MiXCR, one entry per CDR3 protein. This sample yields about 1.5 million distinct CDR3 sequences, of which approximately 42% are seen a single time; 4% belongs to the top ten. There are 15 residues in the CDR3. The germline gives CDR1 MNHEY, CDR2 SVGAGI. Trimming left V 2 bases short and J 0 bases short, with 10 bases between. This clonotype was picked up a small number of times. Antigen specificity is unknown. The J gene is TRBJ2-5, the V gene TRBV6-5; perhaps TRBD2 as D (6 bases). Sequencing was performed on blood. The source is a young woman in good health. CDR3 residues: CASSYIRDYQETQYF. In DNA form, the CDR3 reads TGTGCCAGCAGTTACATCAGGGACTACCAAGAGACCCAGTACTTC.